The clone carrying this T cell receptor (beta chain) was observed a few times. The entry originates in a study of T-cell memory formation after mild COVID-19. About the study: For the most part, TCR clusters were specific to one donor.

Constant-segment primers served in 5'RACE that generated TCR alpha and TCR beta cDNA libraries bearing sample barcodes and UMIs. TCRdb ran MiXCR on the 5' RACE reads and lists one entry per CDR3 protein. In the table there are hundreds of thousands of distinct CDR3 sequences, 25% to 30% of which are singletons. Trimming cost V 5 bases and J 1 base, with 11 bases left between them. The CDR3 runs to 14 residues. Germline values: CDR1 SEHNR, CDR2 FQNEAQ (reference sequence). V is TRBV7-9 and J is TRBJ1-1, with TRBD1 as a possible D gene (6 bases). The source material was PBMCs or a T cell subset sorted from them (not recorded which). This clonotype originated in an adult woman who had mild COVID-19 (a few samples of this study predate the infection). Cell type and time point are not known. In DNA form, the CDR3 reads TGTGCCAGCAGCCAACAGGGAGGGAACACTGAAGCTTTCTTT. The encoded protein is CASSQQGGNTEAFF.